What follows describes a single T cell receptor (beta chain). The antigen remains unidentified. Primers included in the PCR were 60 Vbeta and 13 Jbeta primers. The table came from immunoSEQ multiplex PCR; TCRdb's copy has only in-frame clones and leaves some out. The sample includes 90,000 to 140,000 clones, more than 60% of them seen just once. This entry belongs to a study of cytomegalovirus exposure and HLA in healthy donors. Broader study findings: Despite most TCR sequences being rare, some public TCRs occurred in many donors. The authors confirmed in vitro that a few CMV-associated chains were specific for CMV antigens. It was shown in a later analysis that HLA-associated TCR beta chains were more clonally expanded than other, equally common chains.

This CDR3 contains 14 residues. V lost 4 bases and J 2 bases, leaving 13 bases between the germline ends. CDR1 is SGHKS, CDR2 YYEKEE, per germline (reference sequence). The sequencing sample was made of PBMCs. The TCR comes from a woman between 40 and 50 years old in good health and CMV-seropositive. This chain uses TRBV5-5 with TRBJ2-7, with D perhaps TRBD2 (6 bases). CDR3 residues: CASSPGRGTYEQYF. Written as DNA, the CDR3 is TGTGCCAGCAGCCCCGGCCGGGGGACCTACGAGCAGTACTTC.